This TCR beta chain was identified during a study of CD8 T cells in ankylosing spondylitis. Study-wide points: Ankylosing spondylitis blood appeared to carry a characteristic TCR beta motif of roughly eight highly homologous variants.

As concerns this clonotype: Its antigen is undetermined.

The CDR3 runs to 16 residues. Germline loops: CDR1 MNHNS, CDR2 SASEGT. V lost 5 bases, J lost 5 bases, and 21 bases lay in between. Quantitative 5'-RACE with molecular barcodes produced the TCR beta libraries. TCRdb redid the calling of the 5' RACE reads with MiXCR, one entry per CDR3 protein. The data contain around 480,000 distinct CDR3 sequences, 15% to 20% of them singletons. This chain connects TRBV6-1 to TRBJ1-2; weak D call: TRBD1 (6 bases). The sequencing sample was made of blood, either unsorted or a sorted T cell fraction (not recorded which). This clonotype was sampled from a male donor with ankylosing spondylitis. The CDR3 DNA sequence: TGTGCCAGCAGTAGGGGCTTTACAGGGTTGGGTTATGGCTACACCTTC. Translation: CASSRGFTGLGYGYTF.